Here is one T cell receptor (beta chain) with its context. The antigen is not known. This entry is derived from a study of shared clonotypes between healthy human individuals. Study findings and constraints: The small donor group covered limited genetic and exposure diversity. Despite large depth, sorted-subset datasets appeared incompletely sequenced. Among non-shared clonotypes, generation probabilities were lower than among those shared by all four donors.

TCRdb's copy holds only in-frame clones and misses some; the assay was immunoSEQ multiplex PCR. The sample holds nearly 600,000 clones, around 95% seen once. CDR1 SGDLS and CDR2 YYNGEE come from the germline V gene. Trimming took 0 bases from V and 4 from J, leaving 13 bases between them. The CDR3 is 16 amino acids. Cells designated naive CD8 were CD45RO-negative and were positively selected for CCR7, with terminally differentiated effector memory CD45RA+ cells excluded. Healthy HIV-negative adults without recent acute infections or vaccinations served as donors. The source of this sequence is a woman in her thirties in good health. Sequencing used naive CD8+ T cells sorted from blood. The chain joins TRBV9 to TRBJ1-4, with D possibly matching TRBD1 (6 bases). This CDR3 is CASSVGQKQGNEKLFF. The CDR3 DNA reads as TGTGCCAGCAGCGTAGGCCAGAAACAGGGTAATGAAAAACTGTTTTTT. Combining the CDR3 with reference TRBV9 and TRBJ1-4 gives the whole variable domain DSGVTQTPKHLITATGQRVTLRCSPRSGDLSVYWYQQSLDQGLQFLIQYYNGEERAKGNILERFSAQQFPDLHSELNLSSLELGDSALYFCASSVGQKQGNEKLFFGSGTQLSVL.